Sequencing of this T cell receptor (beta chain) was carried out in a study of neurological immune-mediated disorders. Study-level results: TCR clonal expansion peaked in HTLV-1-associated myelopathy patients and was lowest in multiple sclerosis patients.

Stated time point: technical triplicate 2. Stored at -80 C, 2 million PBMCs were the source of the unsorted libraries. The authors produced cDNA by 5'RACE using 10-nucleotide random UMIs. One entry per CDR3 protein, called by TCRdb with MiXCR from the 5' RACE reads. The data contain under 70,000 distinct CDR3 sequences, around 24% of them singletons. Germline values: CDR1 DFQATT, CDR2 SNEGSKA (reference sequence). This CDR3 has 13 amino acids. This clonotype has at least ten counts. As yet, its antigen is unknown. One end of the junction is discordant with germline, which a read error may explain. This TCR was recovered from a man aged 55 to 70 with HTLV-1-associated myelopathy (HAM/TSP). Sequenced sample: PBMCs. The J gene is TRBJ1-4, the V gene TRBV20-1; D remains ambiguous. The CDR3 is CIAGEGPNEKLFF. CDR3 nucleotides: TGCATTGCTGGAGAGGGTCCCAATGAAAAACTGTTTTTT.